This TCR beta chain comes out of a study of T-cell memory formation after mild COVID-19. Findings and caveats of the study: Balance between CD4 and CD8 was seen in clones contracting day 15 to 85, and a CD4+ lean was seen in later expanders.

The CDR3 runs 14 residues. Germline CDR1 is SEHNR and CDR2 is FQNEAQ (reference sequence). V was pared by 1 base and J by 9 bases, with 13 bases between. After 5'RACE with constant-segment primers, TCR alpha and TCR beta cDNA libraries carrying sample barcodes and UMIs were obtained. In TCRdb, the 5' RACE reads were re-called with MiXCR into one record per CDR3 protein. The data show roughly 40,000 distinct CDR3 sequences, about 6.3% seen once. This clonotype has a count of ten or more. The antigen is not known. This TCR was sampled from an adult who had mild COVID-19 (a few samples of this study predate the infection). Cell type and time point are not known. The chain combines TRBV7-9 with TRBJ2-1; D not certain. The source material was PBMCs or a T cell subset sorted from them (not recorded which). CDR3 amino acids: CASSLEQLGSEQFF. The CDR3 region has the DNA TGTGCCAGCAGCTTAGAACAGCTGGGTTCTGAGCAGTTCTTC.